The source of this T cell receptor (beta chain) is a study of OX40 agonist ivuxolimab in advanced cancers. Study-wide results and caveats: Mean expanded clone counts were higher in CD8+ than CD4+ T cells.

As to this clone: Its antigen is not identified.

Only in-frame clones appear in the TCRdb table, and some are missing; sequencing was by immunoSEQ multiplex PCR. The data show just over 40,000 clones, about 88% seen once. People who had autoimmune disease history or systemic immunosuppression were excluded. The CDR3 spans 15 residues. Germline CDR1 is SGDLS and CDR2 is YYNGEE. The germline V and J ends were trimmed by 0 bases and 1 base, with 9 bases remaining between them. This TCR was sampled from an adult with an advanced solid tumor such as melanoma, head and neck, liver or kidney cancer. The input for sequencing was CD4+ or CD8+ T cells sorted from blood, taken in a trial of the OX40 agonist ivuxolimab. The rearrangement joins TRBV9 to TRBJ2-3; possible D gene TRBD1, 6 bases. This CDR3 reads CASSVEGVRTDTQYF. For the CDR3, the DNA is TGTGCCAGCAGCGTAGAGGGGGTGCGCACAGATACGCAGTATTTT.